Listed below are T cell receptor beta chains from one sample, sequenced in a study of blood T cell repertoires in COVID-19. TCRdb keeps only in-frame clones here, not all; method: immunoSEQ multiplex PCR. This sample has roughly 250,000 clones, with over 75% found just once. What was sequenced was peripheral blood. The receptors originated from a human donor in a cohort sampled during active COVID-19. The CDR3 runs from the conserved cysteine through the conserved F or W. Each record gives: D gene, V gene, CDR3 protein. A D gene is named only where the DNA matches it firmly.

>TRBD2|TRBV5-5
CASSLGGIAGDSYEQYF
>TRBD1|TRBV7-9
CASSLFMGTGGFSNQPQHF
>TRBD2|TRBV15
CATSRQPGLAPGELFF
>TRBD1|TRBV5-1
CASSPGQGLGEQYF
>TRBD2|TRBV4-1
CASSPGLAMWGEQFF
>.|TRBV5-1
CASSLAAGRTEAFF
>.|TRBV4-1
CASSQDTVRAKNIQYF
>.|TRBV20-1
CSASLGGNYGYTF
>.|TRBV6-2/TRBV6-3
CASSYVLYGYTF
>TRBD1|TRBV12-3/TRBV12-4
CASSLTGGPQHF
>.|TRBV5-1
CASSLVGQEQETQYF
>.|TRBV5-8
CASSAGGGAYGEKLFF
>.|TRBV10-3
CAISESSGTGELFF
>TRBD2|TRBV20-1
CSASPGTSRDTQYF